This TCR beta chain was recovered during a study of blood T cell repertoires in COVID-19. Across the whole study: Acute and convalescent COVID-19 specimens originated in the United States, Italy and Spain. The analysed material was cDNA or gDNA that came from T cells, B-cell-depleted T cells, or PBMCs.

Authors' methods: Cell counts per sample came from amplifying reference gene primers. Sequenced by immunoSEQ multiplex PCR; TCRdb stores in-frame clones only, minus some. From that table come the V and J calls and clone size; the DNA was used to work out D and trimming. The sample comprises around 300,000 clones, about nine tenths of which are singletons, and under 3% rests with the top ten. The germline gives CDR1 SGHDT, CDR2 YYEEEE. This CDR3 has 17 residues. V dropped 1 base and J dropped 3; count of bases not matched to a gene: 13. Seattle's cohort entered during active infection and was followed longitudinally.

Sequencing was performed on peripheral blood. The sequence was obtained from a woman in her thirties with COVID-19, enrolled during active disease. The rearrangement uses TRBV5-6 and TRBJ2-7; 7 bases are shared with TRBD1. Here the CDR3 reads CASSLFPTGTDIYEQYF. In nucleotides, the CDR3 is TGTGCCAGCAGCTTGTTCCCCACCGGGACAGACATCTACGAGCAGTACTTC.